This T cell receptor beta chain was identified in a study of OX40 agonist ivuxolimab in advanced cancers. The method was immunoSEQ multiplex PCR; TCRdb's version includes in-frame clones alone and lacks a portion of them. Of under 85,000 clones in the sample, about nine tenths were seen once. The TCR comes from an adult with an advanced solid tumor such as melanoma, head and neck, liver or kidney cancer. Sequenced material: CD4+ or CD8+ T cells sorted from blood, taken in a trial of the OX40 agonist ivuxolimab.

The CDR3: CASKGSSYNSPLHF. CDR3 nucleotide sequence: TGTGCCAGTAAGGGGAGCTCCTATAATTCACCCCTCCACTTT. The gene calls are TRBV19 and TRBJ1-6, with D maybe TRBD1 (5 bases). The CDR3 consists of 14 residues. Germline V gene sequence: CDR1 LNHDA, CDR2 SQIVND (reference sequence). V lost 7 bases and J lost 0, with 7 bases in between.